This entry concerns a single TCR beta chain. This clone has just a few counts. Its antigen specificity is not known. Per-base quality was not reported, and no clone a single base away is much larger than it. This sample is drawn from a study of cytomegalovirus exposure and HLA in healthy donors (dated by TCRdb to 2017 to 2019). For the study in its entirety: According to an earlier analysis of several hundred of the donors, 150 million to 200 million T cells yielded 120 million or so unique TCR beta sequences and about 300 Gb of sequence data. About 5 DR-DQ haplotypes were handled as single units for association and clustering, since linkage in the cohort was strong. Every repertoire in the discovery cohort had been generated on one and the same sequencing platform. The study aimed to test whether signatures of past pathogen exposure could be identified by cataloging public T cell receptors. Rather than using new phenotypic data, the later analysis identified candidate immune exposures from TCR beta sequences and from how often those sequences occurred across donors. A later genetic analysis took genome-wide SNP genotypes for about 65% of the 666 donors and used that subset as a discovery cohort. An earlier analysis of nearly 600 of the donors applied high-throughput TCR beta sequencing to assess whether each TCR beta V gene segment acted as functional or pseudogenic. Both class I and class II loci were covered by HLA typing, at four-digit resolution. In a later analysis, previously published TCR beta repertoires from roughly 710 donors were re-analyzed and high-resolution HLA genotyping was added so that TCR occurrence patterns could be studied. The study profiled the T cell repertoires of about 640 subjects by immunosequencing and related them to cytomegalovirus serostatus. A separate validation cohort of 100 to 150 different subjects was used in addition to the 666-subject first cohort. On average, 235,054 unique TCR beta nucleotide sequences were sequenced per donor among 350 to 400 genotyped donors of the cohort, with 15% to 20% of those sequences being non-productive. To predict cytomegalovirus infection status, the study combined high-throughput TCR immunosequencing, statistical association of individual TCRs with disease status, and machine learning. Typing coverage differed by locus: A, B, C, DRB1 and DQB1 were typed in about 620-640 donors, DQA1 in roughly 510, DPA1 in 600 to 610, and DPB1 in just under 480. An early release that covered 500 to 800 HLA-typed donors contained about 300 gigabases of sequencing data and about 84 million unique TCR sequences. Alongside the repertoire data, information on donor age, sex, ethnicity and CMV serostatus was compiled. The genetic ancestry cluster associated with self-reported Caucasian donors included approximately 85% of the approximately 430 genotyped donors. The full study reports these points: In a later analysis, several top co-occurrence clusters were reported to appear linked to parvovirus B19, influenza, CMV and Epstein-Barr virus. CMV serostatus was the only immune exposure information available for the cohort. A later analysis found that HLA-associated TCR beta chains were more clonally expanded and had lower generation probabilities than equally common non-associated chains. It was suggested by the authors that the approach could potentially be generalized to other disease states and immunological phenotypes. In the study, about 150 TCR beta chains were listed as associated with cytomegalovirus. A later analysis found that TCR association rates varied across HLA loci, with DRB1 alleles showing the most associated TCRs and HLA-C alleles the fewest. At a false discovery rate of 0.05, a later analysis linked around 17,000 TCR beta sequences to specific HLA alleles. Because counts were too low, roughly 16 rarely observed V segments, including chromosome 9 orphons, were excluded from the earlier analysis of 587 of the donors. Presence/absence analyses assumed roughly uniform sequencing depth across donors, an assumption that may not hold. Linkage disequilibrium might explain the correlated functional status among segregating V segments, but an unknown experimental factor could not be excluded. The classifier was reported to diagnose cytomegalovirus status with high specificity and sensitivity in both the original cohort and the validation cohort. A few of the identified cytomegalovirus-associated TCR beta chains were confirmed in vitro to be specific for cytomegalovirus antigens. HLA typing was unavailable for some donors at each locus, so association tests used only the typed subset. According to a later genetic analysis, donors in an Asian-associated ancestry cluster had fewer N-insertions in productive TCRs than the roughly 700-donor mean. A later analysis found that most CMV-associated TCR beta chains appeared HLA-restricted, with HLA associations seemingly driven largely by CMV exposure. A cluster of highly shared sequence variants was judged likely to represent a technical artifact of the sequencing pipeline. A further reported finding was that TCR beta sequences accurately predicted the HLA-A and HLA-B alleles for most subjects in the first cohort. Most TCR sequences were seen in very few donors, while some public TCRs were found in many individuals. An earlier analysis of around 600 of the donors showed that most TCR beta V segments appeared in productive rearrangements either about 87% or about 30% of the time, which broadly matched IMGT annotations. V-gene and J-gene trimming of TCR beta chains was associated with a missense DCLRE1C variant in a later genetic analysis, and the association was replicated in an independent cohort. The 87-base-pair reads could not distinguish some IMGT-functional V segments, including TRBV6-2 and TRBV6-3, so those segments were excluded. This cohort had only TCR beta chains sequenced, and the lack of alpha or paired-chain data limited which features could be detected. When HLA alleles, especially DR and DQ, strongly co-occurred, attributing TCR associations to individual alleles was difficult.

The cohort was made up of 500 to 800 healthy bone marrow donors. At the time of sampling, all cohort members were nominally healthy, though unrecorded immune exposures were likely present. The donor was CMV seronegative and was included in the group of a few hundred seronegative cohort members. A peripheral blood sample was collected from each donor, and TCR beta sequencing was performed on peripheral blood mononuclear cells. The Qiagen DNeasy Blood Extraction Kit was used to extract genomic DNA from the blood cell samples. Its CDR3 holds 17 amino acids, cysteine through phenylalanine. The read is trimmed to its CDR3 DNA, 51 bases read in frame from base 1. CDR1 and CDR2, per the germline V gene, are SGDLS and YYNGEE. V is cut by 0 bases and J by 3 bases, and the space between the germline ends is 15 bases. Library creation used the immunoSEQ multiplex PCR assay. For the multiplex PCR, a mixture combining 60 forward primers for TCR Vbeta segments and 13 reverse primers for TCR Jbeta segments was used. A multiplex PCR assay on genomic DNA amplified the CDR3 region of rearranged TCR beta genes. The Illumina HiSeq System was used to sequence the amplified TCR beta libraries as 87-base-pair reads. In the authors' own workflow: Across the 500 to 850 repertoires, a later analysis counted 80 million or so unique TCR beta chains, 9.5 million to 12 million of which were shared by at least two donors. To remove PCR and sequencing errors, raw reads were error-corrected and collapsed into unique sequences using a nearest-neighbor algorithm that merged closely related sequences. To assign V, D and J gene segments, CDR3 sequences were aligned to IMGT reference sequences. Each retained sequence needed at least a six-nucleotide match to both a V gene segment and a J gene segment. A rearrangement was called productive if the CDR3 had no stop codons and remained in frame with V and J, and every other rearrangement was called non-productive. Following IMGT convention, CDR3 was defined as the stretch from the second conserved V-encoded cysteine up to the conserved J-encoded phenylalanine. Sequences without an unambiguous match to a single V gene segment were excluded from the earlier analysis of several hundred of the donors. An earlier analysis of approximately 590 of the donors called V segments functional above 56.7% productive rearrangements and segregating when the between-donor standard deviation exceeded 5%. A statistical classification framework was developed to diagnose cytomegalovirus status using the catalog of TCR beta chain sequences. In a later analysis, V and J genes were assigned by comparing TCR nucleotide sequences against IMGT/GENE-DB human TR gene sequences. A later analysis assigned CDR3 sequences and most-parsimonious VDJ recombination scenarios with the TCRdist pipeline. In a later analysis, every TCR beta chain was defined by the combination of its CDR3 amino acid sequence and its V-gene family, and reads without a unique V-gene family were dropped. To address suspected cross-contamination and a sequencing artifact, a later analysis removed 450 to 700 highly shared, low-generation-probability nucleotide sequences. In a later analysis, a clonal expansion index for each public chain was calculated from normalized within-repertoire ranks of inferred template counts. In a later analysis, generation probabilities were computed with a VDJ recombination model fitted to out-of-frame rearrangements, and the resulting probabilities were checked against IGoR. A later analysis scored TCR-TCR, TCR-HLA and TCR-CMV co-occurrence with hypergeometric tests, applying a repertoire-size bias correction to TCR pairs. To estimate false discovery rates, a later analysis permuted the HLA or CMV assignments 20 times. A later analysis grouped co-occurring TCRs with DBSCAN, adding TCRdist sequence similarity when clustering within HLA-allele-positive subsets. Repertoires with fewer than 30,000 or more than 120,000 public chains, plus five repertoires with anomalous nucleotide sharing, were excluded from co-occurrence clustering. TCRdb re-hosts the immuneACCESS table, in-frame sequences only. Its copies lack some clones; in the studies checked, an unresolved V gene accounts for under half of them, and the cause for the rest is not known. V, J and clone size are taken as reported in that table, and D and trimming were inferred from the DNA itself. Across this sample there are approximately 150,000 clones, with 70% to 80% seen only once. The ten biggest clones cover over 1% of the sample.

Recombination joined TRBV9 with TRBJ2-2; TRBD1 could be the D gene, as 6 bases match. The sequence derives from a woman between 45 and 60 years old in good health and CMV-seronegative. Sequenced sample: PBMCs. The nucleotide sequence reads TGTGCCAGCAGCGTAGAGCGCAGGGGACCTGACACCGGGGAGCTGTTTTTT. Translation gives CASSVERRGPDTGELFF. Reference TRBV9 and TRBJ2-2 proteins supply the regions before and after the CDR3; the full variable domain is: DSGVTQTPKHLITATGQRVTLRCSPRSGDLSVYWYQQSLDQGLQFLIQYYNGEERAKGNILERFSAQQFPDLHSELNLSSLELGDSALYFCASSVERRGPDTGELFFGEGSRLTVL.